A single sample gave rise to the 3 T cell receptor beta chains below, sequenced in a study of T cell repertoires in cytomegalovirus infection. In TCRdb, the reads were re-called with MiXCR into one record per CDR3 protein. The data show approximately 490,000 distinct CDR3 sequences, roughly 12% seen once. Sequencing was carried out using PBMCs. The receptors shown here come from a human donor in good health (CMV status not recorded). Some clones in this sample may be carry-over from other donors' samples.

V is TRBV5-4 and J is TRBJ2-5; 11 positions match TRBD2. The CDR3 consists of 15 residues. Germline assignment: CDR1 SGHNT and CDR2 YYREEE (reference sequence). The J segment lost 0 bases and the V segment lost 5 bases, leaving 3 bases of the junction unmatched. CDR3 protein: CASSSSGGYQETQYF. The CDR3 DNA sequence: TGTGCCAGCAGTTCTAGCGGGGGGTACCAAGAGACCCAGTACTTC.

This clonotype occurred a few times. This chain links TRBV27 with TRBJ1-6; no definite D call. V gave up 5 bases and J gave up 9 bases, with 14 bases separating them. This CDR3 has 14 residues. Germline lookup yields CDR1 MNHEY and CDR2 SMNVEV (reference sequence). The CDR3 protein is CASSIATSGSPLHF. The CDR3 DNA is TGTGCCAGCAGTATAGCGACCTCGGGTTCACCCCTCCACTTT.

The table lists this clonotype with many counts. The chain has TRBV7-3 and TRBJ2-5, with D perhaps matching TRBD1 or TRBD2 (6 bases each). V was pared by 2 bases and J by 4 bases, with 14 bases between. Per the germline V gene, CDR1 is SGHTA and CDR2 is FQGTGA. CDR3 length equals 15 residues. The DNA of the CDR3 is TGTGCCAGCAGCTTAGGTCGGGGGCTCGGAGAGACCCAGTACTTC. It yields the protein CASSLGRGLGETQYF.